The clone carrying this T cell receptor beta chain was detected only a few times. The data originate from a study of blood T cell repertoires in COVID-19. Study summary: Acute and convalescent COVID-19 samples came from the United States, Italy and Spain.

Original processing methods: Amplification with reference gene primers provided the estimates of nucleated cell counts. Clones were sequenced by immunoSEQ multiplex PCR, and TCRdb holds only the in-frame ones, with some missing. Clone size and V and J calls were adopted from that table, with D and trimming inferred from the DNA. The data show some 250,000 clones, with approximately 83% seen just once and around 2.9% held by the top ten. CDR3 length: 16 residues. The germline gives CDR1 LGHDT, CDR2 YNNKEL (reference sequence). Unmatched junction bases numbered 3, after V lost 1 base and J lost 1 base.

The TCR sequence derives from a woman aged 25 to 39 who had recovered from COVID-19. Specimen: peripheral blood. The chain couples TRBV3-1 (or the pseudogene TRBV3-2) to TRBJ2-2; 7 bases fit TRBD1. CDR3: CASSQAGTENTGELFF. The CDR3 nucleotides are TGTGCCAGCAGCCAAGCCGGGACAGAGAACACCGGGGAGCTGTTTTTT.